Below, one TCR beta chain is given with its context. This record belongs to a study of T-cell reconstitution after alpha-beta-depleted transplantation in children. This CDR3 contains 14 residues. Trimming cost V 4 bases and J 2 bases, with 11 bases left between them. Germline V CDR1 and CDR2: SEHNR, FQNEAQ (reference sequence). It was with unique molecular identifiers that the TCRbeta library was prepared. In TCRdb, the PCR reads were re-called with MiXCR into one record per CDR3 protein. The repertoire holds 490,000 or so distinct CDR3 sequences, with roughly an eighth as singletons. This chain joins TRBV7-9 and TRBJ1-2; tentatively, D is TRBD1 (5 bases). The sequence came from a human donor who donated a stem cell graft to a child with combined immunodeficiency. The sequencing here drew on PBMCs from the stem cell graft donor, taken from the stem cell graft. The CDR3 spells CASSSWDGNYGYTF. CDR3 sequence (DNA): TGTGCCAGCAGCTCTTGGGACGGAAACTATGGCTACACCTTC.